Each of the 19 T cell receptor beta chains below was sequenced from the same sample in a study of Ad26.COV2.S vaccination and SARS-CoV-2 variants. Stated treatment: about 20 received Ad26.COV2.S at low or high dose, single or two shots; about 5 received placebo; per-sample allocation not given. After the first vaccine or placebo injection, samples were drawn on day 63. The table came from immunoSEQ multiplex PCR; TCRdb's copy has only in-frame clones and leaves some out. This sample has roughly 700,000 clones, with around 89% found just once. Sample: peripheral blood, taken in a trial of Ad26.COV2.S vaccine versus placebo. The receptor set was obtained from a person aged 18-65 years who received the Ad26.COV2.S COVID-19 vaccine or a placebo.

V and J are TRBV5-1 and TRBJ1-1, with no clear D. The germline V gene encodes CDR1 SGHRS and CDR2 YFSETQ. With 7 bases removed from V and 1 base from J, the gap between germline ends came to 11 bases. The CDR3 is 13 amino acids. The CDR3, as DNA: TGCGCCAGCCGGAGTCACCGGAACACTGAAGCTTTCTTT. Protein product: CASRSHRNTEAFF. The entire variable domain, with the rest obtained from reference TRBV5-1 and TRBJ1-1, is as follows: KAGVTQTPRYLIKTRGQQVTLSCSPISGHRSVSWYQQTPGQGLQFLFEYFSETQRNKGNFPGRFSGRQFSNSRSEMNVSTLELGDSALYLCASRSHRNTEAFFGQGTRLTVV.

This chain links TRBV7-2 with TRBJ2-3, with TRBD2 identical over 12 bases. V was clipped by 5 bases and J by 3 bases; unmatched bases: 9. Germline-derived CDR1 and CDR2 are SGHTA and FQGNSA. There are 17 residues in the CDR3. CDR3 bases: TGTGCCAGCAGCCACCTAGCGGGGGGGCCTTTAACAGATACGCAGTATTTT. Protein sequence: CASSHLAGGPLTDTQYF.

This clone has more than one count but fewer than ten. The J gene is TRBJ1-5, the V gene TRBV24-1, with D tentatively TRBD1 (5 bases). The germline V and J ends were trimmed by 3 bases and 10 bases, with 15 bases remaining between them. CDR3 length equals 14 residues. CDR1 and CDR2 (germline): KGHDR, SFDVKD. In DNA, the CDR3 is TGTGCCACCAGTGATCCCCAGGGTTCGGGCCCCCAGCATTTT. Translation: CATSDPQGSGPQHF.

This chain connects TRBV30 to TRBJ2-7; TRBD2 matches at 7 bases. The CDR3 is 14 residues long. The trim removed 2 bases at V and 2 bases at J, leaving 6 bases unmatched. Per germline, CDR1 GTSNPN and CDR2 SVGIG (reference sequence). The CDR3 is CAWSLGLGAYEQYF. CDR3 nucleotide sequence: TGTGCCTGGAGTTTAGGACTAGGCGCCTACGAGCAGTACTTC.

Here the CDR3 reads CASSRDREEEKLFF. The DNA for the CDR3 is TGTGCCAGCAGCCGGGACAGGGAGGAAGAAAAACTGTTTTTT. The rearrangement links TRBV7-9 to TRBJ1-4, with 9 bases that match TRBD1. J gave up 8 bases and V 5 bases, and 6 bases lay outside the gene matches. The CDR3 has 14 residues. Germline CDR1 reads SEHNR; CDR2 reads FQNEAQ (reference sequence).

The chain carries TRBV5-6 and TRBJ2-2; no clear D. This CDR3 contains 12 residues. Germline values: CDR1 SGHDT, CDR2 YYEEEE. Trimming stripped 4 bases from V and 7 bases from J, with 8 bases between. CDR3 in amino acids: CASSLADGELFF. CDR3 nucleotide sequence: TGTGCCAGCAGCCTGGCGGACGGGGAGCTGTTTTTT.

The CDR3 is CASRGLSGANVLTF. CDR3 sequence (DNA): TGTGCCAGTAGAGGGTTATCGGGGGCCAACGTCCTGACTTTC. The genes are TRBV19 and TRBJ2-6; D gene ambiguous. This CDR3 contains 14 residues. Trimming took 6 bases from V and 4 from J, leaving 10 bases between them. Per germline, CDR1 LNHDA and CDR2 SQIVND (reference sequence).

This clone was found once. The chain links TRBV7-9 to TRBJ1-2; 7 bases are a match to TRBD1. In germline, CDR1 is SEHNR, CDR2 FQNEAQ (reference sequence). V dropped 4 bases and J dropped 4; count of bases not matched to a gene: 9. This CDR3 is built from 15 residues. Here the CDR3 DNA reads TGTGCCAGCAGCTCCGGGACAGCTCTCAGCTATGGCTACACCTTC. Translating it yields CASSSGTALSYGYTF.

This clone was recorded a few times. The chain combines TRBV5-6 with TRBJ1-6; D ambiguous. This CDR3 has 16 amino acids. The germline V and J ends were trimmed by 4 bases and 10 bases, with 21 bases remaining between them. CDR1 is SGHDT, CDR2 YYEEEE, per germline. The DNA of the CDR3 is TGTGCCAGCAGCCTGTCTAGGAGACCGGATACCTCACCCCTCCACTTT. Translating gives CASSLSRRPDTSPLHF.

This clone has a single count. The V gene is TRBV5-1, the J gene TRBJ2-5; D might be TRBD1 (6 bases). The CDR3 covers 13 residues. Germline-derived CDR1 and CDR2 are SGHRS and YFSETQ. Trimming cost V 4 bases and J 5 bases, with 12 bases left between them. The CDR3 coding sequence is TGCGCCAGCAGCGGGGGCGCCCTGGAGACCCAGTACTTC. Translated, it gives CASSGGALETQYF. Together with reference TRBV5-1 and TRBJ2-5, the CDR3 gives the full variable domain: KAGVTQTPRYLIKTRGQQVTLSCSPISGHRSVSWYQQTPGQGLQFLFEYFSETQRNKGNFPGRFSGRQFSNSRSEMNVSTLELGDSALYLCASSGGALETQYFGPGTRLLVL.

CDR3 coding DNA: TGTGCCAGCAGGACGCGGGCCGGGACTAGCGGGGCCCACTCCTACAATGAGCAGTTCTTC. This encodes CASRTRAGTSGAHSYNEQFF. The chain couples TRBV7-8 to TRBJ2-1, with 13 bases fitting TRBD2. The germline gives CDR1 SGHVS, CDR2 FQNEAQ. The CDR3 sequence is 20 residues long. Losses at the gene ends were 6 bases for V and 0 bases for J; bases not matched to a gene: 14. Complete variable domain (other parts from reference TRBV7-8 and TRBJ2-1): GAGVSQSPRYKVAKRGQDVALRCDPISGHVSLFWYQQALGQGPEFLTYFQNEAQLDKSGLPSDRFFAERPEGSVSTLKIQRTQQEDSAVYLCASRTRAGTSGAHSYNEQFFGPGTRLTVL.

In its sample, this clone was seen a few times. The V call is TRBV20-1, the J call TRBJ2-1; the D gene is possibly TRBD2 (5 bases). V lost 5 bases to trimming and J lost 15 bases, with 17 bases between them. Germline CDR1 and CDR2: DFQATT and SNEGSKA (reference sequence). This CDR3 has 11 amino acids. The CDR3: CSALDTRTPFF. The CDR3 DNA reads as TGCAGTGCTCTAGATACTAGGACTCCGTTCTTC.

The V and J genes are TRBV7-9 and TRBJ2-2; D remains unclear. Trimming stripped 5 bases from V and 5 bases from J, with 24 bases between. Germline V CDR1 and CDR2: SEHNR, FQNEAQ (reference sequence). The CDR3 is 18 residues long. In DNA, the CDR3 is TGTGCCAGCAGCACCGAAAGGAAAGCCCAACGGGTTACCGGGGAGCTGTTTTTT. The encoded protein is CASSTERKAQRVTGELFF.

This chain connects TRBV19 to TRBJ1-1; 7 nucleotides align to TRBD1. The germline CDR1 and CDR2 sequences are LNHDA and SQIVND (reference sequence). The CDR3 runs to 15 residues. Trimming took 5 bases from V and 0 from J; bases not matched to a gene: 6. The CDR3 region is CASSVGQALNTEAFF. The CDR3 DNA reads as TGTGCCAGTAGTGTAGGACAGGCCCTGAACACTGAAGCTTTCTTT.

This rearrangement joins TRBV7-2 to TRBJ2-7; tentative D call: TRBD2 (5 bases). Trimming removed 5 bases at V and 2 bases at J, with 13 bases between. The CDR3 runs 14 residues. Germline assignment: CDR1 SGHTA and CDR2 FQGNSA. Written as DNA, the CDR3 is TGTGCCAGCAGCCCCCCCGCGGGTACCTACGAGCAGTACTTC. This encodes CASSPPAGTYEQYF.

About this clone itself: The same CDR3 can be traced to other DNA sequences in this sample. The chain is built from TRBV19 and TRBJ1-4; TRBD1 is a possible D gene (5 bases). The length of the CDR3 is 14 residues. V was clipped by 2 bases and J by 1 base, with 5 bases between them. Germline V gene sequence: CDR1 LNHDA, CDR2 SQIVND (reference sequence). The CDR3 coding sequence is TGTGCCAGTAGTATAAGGGGAACTAATGAAAAACTGTTTTTT. It is translated as CASSIRGTNEKLFF.

The chain combines TRBV14 with TRBJ1-1; D is unclear. Germline assignment: CDR1 SGHDN and CDR2 FVKESK. This CDR3 region has 13 residues. Trimming cost V 1 base and J 9 bases, with 12 bases left between them. The CDR3 protein is CASSQVAGGKAFF. The CDR3 DNA reads as TGTGCCAGCAGCCAAGTCGCGGGAGGTAAAGCTTTCTTT.

This clone was counted a single time. V gene TRBV2 combines with J gene TRBJ2-7; D is unresolved. From germline, CDR1 is SNHLY and CDR2 FYNNEI. CDR3 size: 12 residues. V was cut by 7 bases and J by 3 bases, with 10 bases left in between. This CDR3 reads CASTLGLYEQYF. Written as DNA, the CDR3 is TGTGCCAGCACCTTGGGTCTCTACGAGCAGTACTTC.

The J gene is TRBJ1-4, the V gene TRBV2; D may be TRBD1 (6 bases). The CDR3 is made up of 13 amino acids. Per germline, CDR1 SNHLY and CDR2 FYNNEI. The V gene lost 6 bases and the J gene lost 10 bases, with 15 bases spanning the gap. The CDR3 sequence is CASRSDSQGKLFF. The CDR3 nucleotides are TGTGCCAGCAGATCGGACAGCCAGGGAAAACTGTTTTTT.